The 30 T cell receptor beta chains below all came from one sample that was sequenced in a study of shared clonotypes between healthy human individuals. Clones were sequenced by immunoSEQ multiplex PCR, and TCRdb holds only the in-frame ones, with some missing. The sample includes about 2.3 million clones, around 92% of them seen just once. Sample: naive CD4+ T cells from PBMCs. Subset defined: CD45RA+ positively selected. The receptors were gathered from a man younger than 35 in good health. Some clones in this sample may be carry-over from other donors' samples.

J is TRBJ1-4 and V is TRBV7-2, with D unresolved. Trimming pared 1 base from V and 3 bases from J, leaving 6 bases between. Germline V CDR1 and CDR2: SGHTA, FQGNSA. This CDR3 has 14 residues. In nucleotides, the CDR3 is TGTGCCAGCAGCTTAGAGGCCCCTAATGAAAAACTGTTTTTT. Its protein product is CASSLEAPNEKLFF.

This chain uses TRBV29-1 with TRBJ2-3, with 7 bases lining up with TRBD1. J gave up 0 bases and V 3 bases, and 6 bases lay outside the gene matches. This CDR3 has 15 amino acids. CDR1 SQVTM and CDR2 ANQGSEA come from the germline V gene. The CDR3 nucleotides read TGCAGCGTTGAGCACAGGGGCCTTAGCACAGATACGCAGTATTTT. Its translation: CSVEHRGLSTDTQYF.

This clone is a singleton in its sample. The rearrangement uses TRBV4-1 and TRBJ1-6; D perhaps matches TRBD1 (6 bases). V lost 1 base, J lost 8 bases, and 15 bases lay in between. The CDR3 has 16 residues. The germline CDR1 and CDR2 sequences are MGHRA and YSYEKL. CDR3 nucleotides: TGCGCCAGCAGCCAAGGATTTGGGGGCTTAGATTCACCCCTCCACTTT. Residues: CASSQGFGGLDSPLHF.

This rearrangement joins TRBV28 to TRBJ2-7; D gene unclear. CDR1 is MDHEN and CDR2 is SYDVKM in the germline V gene. V shed 6 bases and J shed 2 bases, with 17 bases lying between them. The CDR3 is 15 residues long. The CDR3 here is CASSPHGSMAYEQYF. CDR3 DNA sequence: TGTGCCAGCAGCCCCCACGGATCAATGGCCTACGAGCAGTACTTC.

This chain links TRBV29-1 with TRBJ2-3; D call uncertain. This CDR3 contains 13 residues. Germline V gene data show CDR1 as SQVTM and CDR2 as ANQGSEA. The V end was cut by 3 bases, the J end by 2 bases, with 9 bases between. The CDR3 sequence: CSVESVFTDTQYF. CDR3 sequence (DNA): TGCAGCGTTGAGTCGGTGTTCACAGATACGCAGTATTTT.

The chain joins TRBV29-1 to TRBJ1-1; D unresolved. The CDR3 runs 14 residues. CDR1 SQVTM and CDR2 ANQGSEA come from the germline V gene. Between the trimmed V and J ends, which lost 2 bases and 6 bases, there was a span of 16 bases. CDR3 sequence: CSVELVDLGSEAFF. The CDR3 region has the DNA TGCAGCGTTGAATTGGTGGATTTGGGCTCTGAAGCTTTCTTT.

The V call is TRBV9, the J call TRBJ2-1; the match to TRBD2 covers 11 bases. CDR1 SGDLS and CDR2 YYNGEE come from the germline V gene. This CDR3 is 17 amino acids long. V shed 3 bases, J shed 6 bases, and the junction held 11 bases outside the gene matches. For the CDR3, the DNA is TGTGCCAGCAGCGGAAGACTAGCGGGGTTAATGGGCAATGAGCAGTTCTTC. Its translation is CASSGRLAGLMGNEQFF.

The chain recombines TRBV7-6 with TRBJ2-5; 7 bases are shared with TRBD2. CDR3 size: 18 residues. The germline gives CDR1 SGHVS, CDR2 FNYEAQ. V lost 1 base to trimming and J lost 1 base; unmatched junction nucleotides: 12. Here the CDR3 DNA reads TGTGCCAGCAGCTTAGGGGTTGCGGGAGCGGGGTTCCAAGAGACCCAGTACTTC. Translated, it gives CASSLGVAGAGFQETQYF.

To note about this clone: The same CDR3 is also encoded by other DNA sequences in this sample. This chain connects TRBV28 to TRBJ1-5; 7 bases align to TRBD1. V lost 6 bases, J lost 5 bases, and 4 bases stayed unmatched. Germline CDR1 and CDR2: MDHEN and SYDVKM. There are 13 residues in the CDR3. CDR3 sequence: CASSLDRYQPQHF. CDR3 sequence (DNA): TGTGCCAGCAGCCTGGACAGGTATCAGCCCCAGCATTTT. Filled out from reference TRBV28 and TRBJ1-5, the complete variable domain reads DVKVTQSSRYLVKRTGEKVFLECVQDMDHENMFWYRQDPGLGLRLIYFSYDVKMKEKGDIPEGYSVSREKKERFSLILESASTNQTSMYLCASSLDRYQPQHFGDGTRLSIL.

Comment on this clone: The junction departs from the called germline gene at one end, perhaps through a read error. This chain links TRBV2 with TRBJ1-1, with 10 bases aligning to TRBD1. Germline lookup yields CDR1 SNHLY and CDR2 FYNNEI. CDR3 length equals 12 residues. The CDR3 bases are TGTGCCAGCAGTGAATCAGAGGACAGGGGGAAGTTT. Its translation is CASSESEDRGKF.

This chain connects TRBV6-1 to TRBJ2-2, with TRBD1 matching 8 bases. This CDR3 comprises 16 residues. CDR1 is MNHNS, CDR2 SASEGT, per germline. V lost 4 bases to trimming and J lost 0 bases; unmatched junction nucleotides: 4. CDR3 sequence reads: CASSVRTGTNTGELFF. In nucleotides, the CDR3 is TGTGCCAGCAGTGTCAGGACAGGGACGAACACCGGGGAGCTGTTTTTT.

The rearrangement joins TRBV5-1 to TRBJ2-3; 10 bases match TRBD2. This CDR3 is 16 amino acids long. Germline CDR1 reads SGHRS; CDR2 reads YFSETQ. The ends lost 1 base at V and 4 bases at J; junction bases unmatched: 6. This CDR3 reads CASSLTSGTYSDTQYF. CDR3 bases: TGCGCCAGCAGCTTGACTAGCGGGACCTACTCAGATACGCAGTATTTT.

The chain combines TRBV6-1 with TRBJ2-3; 10 nucleotides agree with TRBD1. Germline lookup yields CDR1 MNHNS and CDR2 SASEGT. V lost 10 bases and J lost 4; bases outside the gene matches: 5. This CDR3 contains 13 residues. The CDR3 nucleotides read TGTGCCACTGACAGGGGGCGAGCAGATACGCAGTATTTT. Amino acid sequence: CATDRGRADTQYF.

V is TRBV5-6 and J is TRBJ1-5; D unresolved. The V gene lost 2 bases and the J gene lost 2 bases, with 14 bases spanning the gap. The CDR3 covers 16 residues. CDR1 is SGHDT, CDR2 YYEEEE, per germline. The DNA of the CDR3 is TGTGCCAGCAGCTTCCTGAAGGCGGGCGGCAATCAGCCCCAGCATTTT. Protein product: CASSFLKAGGNQPQHF.

This chain connects TRBV18 to TRBJ1-5; 8 positions match TRBD1. Per the germline V gene, CDR1 is KGHSH and CDR2 is LQKENI. V lost 6 bases, J lost 7 bases, and 8 bases stayed unmatched. This CDR3 has 14 amino acids. CDR3 nucleotides: TGTGCCAGCTCTCGGACAGGGTTAGGCCAGCCCCAGCATTTT. This codes for CASSRTGLGQPQHF.

The chain has TRBV27 and TRBJ1-2, with 10 bases lining up with TRBD1. This CDR3 has 16 residues. V lost 5 bases, J lost 4 bases, and 10 bases stayed unmatched. Germline lookup yields CDR1 MNHEY and CDR2 SMNVEV (reference sequence). As DNA, the CDR3 is TGTGCCAGCAGTCCCATGGGGGACAGGGGCTTCTATGGCTACACCTTC. This translates into CASSPMGDRGFYGYTF.

The rearrangement uses TRBV9 and TRBJ2-7; possible D gene TRBD2, 6 bases. The CDR3 is made up of 16 amino acids. V lost 4 bases, J lost 1 base, and 18 bases lay in between. Germline V CDR1 and CDR2: SGDLS, YYNGEE. The CDR3 protein is CASSQGLSPGSYEQYF. The CDR3 DNA reads as TGTGCCAGCAGCCAGGGACTCTCCCCTGGGTCCTACGAGCAGTACTTC.

The CDR3 nucleotides are TGCGCCAGCAGCGCGGACAGTTCGAACACCGGGGAGCTGTTTTTT. Translating gives CASSADSSNTGELFF. The chain employs TRBV5-1 and TRBJ2-2; TRBD1 might be the D (6 bases). The germline gives CDR1 SGHRS, CDR2 YFSETQ. The CDR3 spans 15 residues. The ends were cut back, 4 bases at V and 0 bases at J, with 10 bases in the middle.

V gene TRBV28 combines with J gene TRBJ1-5; 12 bases are a match to TRBD1. V gave up 4 bases and J gave up 6 bases; unmatched junction bases: 4. From germline, CDR1 is MDHEN and CDR2 SYDVKM. This CDR3 is 15 amino acids long. The CDR3 DNA is TGTGCCAGCAGTTCCGGGACAGGGGGCATTCAGCCCCAGCATTTT. Translation gives CASSSGTGGIQPQHF.

CDR3 coding DNA: TGTGCCAGCCAAGGGTCCGGGGGCTTCAATGGCTACACCTTC. It codes for CASQGSGGFNGYTF. V is TRBV28 and J is TRBJ1-2; TRBD1 is a possible D gene (6 bases). This CDR3 contains 14 residues. Trimming shortened V by 8 bases and J by 6 bases, and 19 bases separated the two germline ends. Looked up from germline, CDR1 is MDHEN and CDR2 is SYDVKM.

The chain couples TRBV5-6 to TRBJ1-1, with D unclear. V was cut by 2 bases and J by 1 base, with 9 bases left in between. Germline loops: CDR1 SGHDT, CDR2 YYEEEE. The CDR3 is 14 amino acids. The CDR3 coding sequence is TGTGCCAGCAGCTTACGAAAGGGGAACACTGAAGCTTTCTTT. It specifies CASSLRKGNTEAFF.

The rearrangement links TRBV7-2 to TRBJ1-1, with D unresolved. CDR3 length: 15 residues. V was pared by 4 bases and J by 0 bases, with 12 bases between. Germline CDR1 reads SGHTA; CDR2 reads FQGNSA. CDR3 sequence reads: CASSSALYMNTEAFF. The CDR3 region has the DNA TGTGCCAGCAGCTCAGCGTTATACATGAACACTGAAGCTTTCTTT.

This clone was picked up a small number of times. The chain joins TRBV28 to TRBJ1-5, with D possibly being TRBD1 (5 bases). The germline CDR1 and CDR2 sequences are MDHEN and SYDVKM. The CDR3 extends over 16 amino acids. The germline V and J ends were trimmed by 10 bases and 0 bases, with 19 bases remaining between them. CDR3 residues: CAILVVRDHSNQPQHF. The CDR3, as DNA: TGTGCCATCCTGGTGGTTCGGGACCATAGCAATCAGCCCCAGCATTTT.

The V call is TRBV5-1, the J call TRBJ1-2, with D hard to call. Trimming removed 0 bases from V and 4 bases from J, with 16 bases in between. This CDR3 is built from 16 residues. Germline CDR1 and CDR2: SGHRS and YFSETQ. The CDR3 spells CASSLGPVTEAYGYTF. DNA of the CDR3: TGCGCCAGCAGCTTGGGCCCGGTGACGGAAGCCTATGGCTACACCTTC. Variable domain in full (rest from reference TRBV5-1 and TRBJ1-2): KAGVTQTPRYLIKTRGQQVTLSCSPISGHRSVSWYQQTPGQGLQFLFEYFSETQRNKGNFPGRFSGRQFSNSRSEMNVSTLELGDSALYLCASSLGPVTEAYGYTFGSGTRLTVV.

The chain uses TRBV28 and TRBJ1-5; TRBD1 matches 8 bases. The CDR3 length is 21 residues. J was trimmed by 2 bases and V by 1 base; bases with no gene match: 19. Germline V lookup: CDR1 MDHEN, CDR2 SYDVKM. The CDR3 region is CASSLFPDRGRLVSGNQPQHF. CDR3 nucleotide sequence: TGTGCCAGCAGTTTATTTCCTGACAGGGGAAGGCTCGTAAGTGGCAATCAGCCCCAGCATTTT.

This chain joins TRBV6-1 and TRBJ1-5, with 7 bases identical to TRBD1. The V gene end was trimmed by 3 bases and the J gene end by 0 bases; junction bases not matched to a gene: 17. The CDR3 loop spans 20 amino acids. CDR1 and CDR2 (germline): MNHNS, SASEGT. CDR3 residues: CASSEKNPGQLIYSNQPQHF. DNA of the CDR3: TGTGCCAGCAGTGAGAAAAATCCGGGACAGCTGATCTATAGCAATCAGCCCCAGCATTTT.

The gene calls are TRBV6-1 and TRBJ1-2, with D possibly TRBD1 on 6 matching bases. Trimming cost V 5 bases and J 4 bases, with 14 bases left between them. The CDR3 extends over 14 amino acids. Germline CDR1 MNHNS, CDR2 SASEGT. CDR3 nucleotides: TGTGCCAGCAGTCCTCAGGGGACTAGCTATGGCTACACCTTC. Protein: CASSPQGTSYGYTF.

The chain combines TRBV28 with TRBJ1-5; D remains unclear. The CDR3 is made up of 14 amino acids. CDR1 and CDR2 (germline): MDHEN, SYDVKM. Trimming stripped 0 bases from V and 3 bases from J, with 6 bases between. The CDR3 is CASSLWGFNQPQHF. The CDR3 region has the DNA TGTGCCAGCAGTTTATGGGGATTCAATCAGCCCCAGCATTTT.

The V gene is TRBV2, the J gene TRBJ2-2, with D perhaps TRBD2 (5 bases). The CDR3 consists of 12 residues. The ends were cut back, 7 bases at V and 6 bases at J, with 9 bases in the middle. CDR1 is SNHLY and CDR2 is FYNNEI in the germline V gene. In nucleotides, the CDR3 is TGTGCCAGCACCGGGGAGCCCGGGGAGCTGTTTTTT. Translation gives CASTGEPGELFF.

This chain links TRBV11-2 with TRBJ2-6; 9 nucleotides agree with TRBD2. Germline V gene data show CDR1 as SGHAT and CDR2 as FQNNGV. CDR3 length: 18 amino acids. The V segment lost 5 bases and the J segment 0 bases; nucleotides outside the gene matches: 8. The CDR3 reads CASSPGLAFSSGANVLTF. CDR3 in DNA: TGTGCCAGCAGCCCTGGACTAGCGTTTAGCTCTGGGGCCAACGTCCTGACTTTC. The full variable domain, in which reference TRBV11-2 and TRBJ2-6 provide the parts outside the CDR3, is EAGVAQSPRYKIIEKRQSVAFWCNPISGHATLYWYQQILGQGPKLLIQFQNNGVVDDSQLPKDRFSAERLKGVDSTLKIQPAKLEDSAVYLCASSPGLAFSSGANVLTFGAGSRLTVL.